The 27 T cell receptor beta chains below come from one sample, sequenced in a study of CD8 T cells in Susac syndrome. The authors reverse transcribed 0.5 to 1 ug RNA with random hexamers. TCRdb reprocessed the immunoSEQ multiplex PCR reads via MiXCR and lists one record per CDR3 protein. The data hold some 150,000 distinct CDR3 sequences, with 85% to 95% observed a single time. The sample comprised CD8+ T cells from PBMCs. These receptors were collected from a human donor with multiple sclerosis.

This rearrangement joins TRBV5-6 to TRBJ2-2; D assignment may be TRBD1 or TRBD2 (5 bases each). The CDR3 runs 15 residues. Germline values: CDR1 SGHDT, CDR2 YYEEEE. Trimming removed 5 bases at V and 4 bases at J, with 15 bases between. The CDR3 bases are TGTGCCAGCAGAGTGGATGGGGGTTTCACCGGGGAGCTGTTTTTT. It specifies CASRVDGGFTGELFF.

The chain couples TRBV30 to TRBJ2-5; 9 positions match TRBD1. The CDR3 runs 15 residues. Germline V gene sequence: CDR1 GTSNPN, CDR2 SVGIG (reference sequence). Unmatched junction bases numbered 7, after V lost 2 bases and J lost 3 bases. CDR3 sequence reads: CAWSSSWDREETQYF. Here the CDR3 DNA reads TGTGCCTGGAGTTCCTCTTGGGACAGGGAAGAGACCCAGTACTTC.

This chain links TRBV9 with TRBJ1-5; 7 nucleotides line up with TRBD1. Germline lookup yields CDR1 SGDLS and CDR2 YYNGEE. With 4 bases clipped from V and 5 bases from J, the junction kept 6 bases outside the gene matches. The CDR3 is 14 amino acids. The CDR3 coding sequence is TGTGCCAGCAGCCCAGGGACAGATGATCAGCCCCAGCATTTT. It codes for CASSPGTDDQPQHF.

Only one count was recorded for this clonotype. The chain is built from TRBV13 and TRBJ1-2; D might be TRBD1 (5 bases). Trimming removed 0 bases at V and 7 bases at J, with 12 bases between. This CDR3 is built from 14 residues. Germline V lookup: CDR1 PRHDT, CDR2 FYEKMQ (reference sequence). The chain's CDR3 is CASSLGRRDFGYTF. The CDR3 DNA reads TGTGCCAGCAGCTTAGGCCGCAGGGACTTTGGCTACACCTTC. The complete variable domain, with remaining parts taken from reference TRBV13 and TRBJ1-2, reads AAGVIQSPRHLIKEKRETATLKCYPIPRHDTVYWYQQGPGQDPQFLISFYEKMQSDKGSIPDRFSAQQFSDYHSELNMSSLELGDSALYFCASSLGRRDFGYTFGSGTRLTVV.

J is TRBJ2-7 and V is TRBV27, with TRBD1 matching 7 bases. With 3 bases clipped from V and 3 bases from J, the junction kept 8 bases outside the gene matches. The CDR3 contains 15 residues. Germline V CDR1 and CDR2: MNHEY, SMNVEV (reference sequence). This chain's CDR3 is CASSLGQTHIYEQYF. CDR3 DNA sequence: TGTGCCAGCAGTTTGGGACAGACACACATCTACGAGCAGTACTTC.

The chain employs TRBV9 and TRBJ2-3, with D uncertain. V gave up 4 bases and J gave up 6 bases, with 9 bases separating them. CDR1 SGDLS and CDR2 YYNGEE come from the germline V gene. The CDR3 is made up of 12 amino acids. CDR3 residues: CASSIGRDTQYF. The CDR3 DNA reads TGTGCCAGCAGCATAGGTCGGGATACGCAGTATTTT.

J is TRBJ1-4 and V is TRBV30; possible D gene TRBD1, 5 bases. The CDR3 spans 11 residues. Germline CDR1 is GTSNPN and CDR2 is SVGIG (reference sequence). The germline V and J ends were trimmed by 3 bases and 13 bases, with 12 bases remaining between them. CDR3 DNA: TGTGCCTGGAGCCGACAGAGAGGACTGTTTTTT. Translated, it gives CAWSRQRGLFF.

The chain joins TRBV4-3 to TRBJ1-1; a weak D match, TRBD1 (5 bases). V lost 0 bases and J lost 11, with 16 bases in between. This CDR3 contains 14 residues. CDR1 and CDR2 (germline): LGHNA, YSLEER. In DNA, the CDR3 is TGCGCCAGCAGCCAAGATCGCCCGGGACCAAGGGCTTTCTTT. This encodes CASSQDRPGPRAFF.

The chain has TRBV9 and TRBJ1-1; 9 nucleotides line up with TRBD1. Germline CDR1 reads SGDLS; CDR2 reads YYNGEE. The V and J ends lost 3 bases and 5 bases, in that order; junction bases with no gene match: 8. CDR3 length: 15 residues. As DNA, the CDR3 is TGTGCCAGCAGCGGAACACAGGGGGCATTGACTGAAGCTTTCTTT. Its protein is CASSGTQGALTEAFF.

The chain uses TRBV9 and TRBJ2-2, with D hard to call. This CDR3 is 15 amino acids long. V dropped 4 bases and J dropped 3 bases, with 13 bases sitting between them. Germline V gene lookup returns CDR1 SGDLS and CDR2 YYNGEE. CDR3 sequence (DNA): TGTGCCAGCAGCCCCCGAAGGGTCGACACCGGGGAGCTGTTTTTT. This sequence encodes CASSPRRVDTGELFF.

The genes are TRBV15 and TRBJ1-5; TRBD1 is a possible D gene (5 bases). Per the germline V gene, CDR1 is LNHNV and CDR2 is YYDKDF (reference sequence). The CDR3 has 13 residues. V was trimmed by 1 base and J by 7 bases, leaving 8 bases between them. CDR3 in DNA: TGTGCCACCAGCAGAGGTGGGGGGCAGCCCCAGCATTTT. Protein: CATSRGGGQPQHF.

The rearrangement links TRBV28 to TRBJ1-6, with 9 bases lining up with TRBD1. CDR3 size: 19 residues. Germline loops: CDR1 MDHEN, CDR2 SYDVKM. The V gene end was trimmed by 5 bases and the J gene end by 7 bases; junction bases not matched to a gene: 18. CDR3 sequence (DNA): TGTGCCAGCAGTCCCGAGCGGTACAGGGGGCGTAGTAGAAATTCACCCCTCCACTTT. It codes for CASSPERYRGRSRNSPLHF.

The chain employs TRBV27 and TRBJ2-1, with D possibly being TRBD1 (6 bases). V lost 6 bases to trimming and J lost 4 bases, with 13 bases between them. The CDR3 extends over 14 amino acids. CDR1 is MNHEY, CDR2 SMNVEV, per germline (reference sequence). CDR3 nucleotides: TGTGCCAGCAGGGGGGCCGGGGCGTACAATGAGCAGTTCTTC. It yields the protein CASRGAGAYNEQFF.

V is TRBV2 and J is TRBJ1-3, with D tentatively TRBD1 (5 bases). The V end lost 4 bases, the J end lost 4 bases, and 14 bases lay between the germline ends. The CDR3 consists of 15 residues. Germline V gene data show CDR1 as SNHLY and CDR2 as FYNNEI. In DNA, the CDR3 is TGTGCCAGCAGTGGACAGCTCGTCGCGGGAAACACCATATATTTT. It specifies CASSGQLVAGNTIYF.

J is TRBJ2-3 and V is TRBV27; 7 bases map to TRBD1. Germline V lookup: CDR1 MNHEY, CDR2 SMNVEV (reference sequence). Trimming at V came to 6 bases and at J to 3 bases, leaving 12 bases not matched to a gene. The CDR3 has 16 residues. CDR3 coding DNA: TGTGCCAGCAGCCCAGGCGGAACAGGGGTGACAGATACGCAGTATTTT. This encodes CASSPGGTGVTDTQYF.

This chain connects TRBV15 to TRBJ2-3; TRBD1 agrees at 10 bases. Germline loops: CDR1 LNHNV, CDR2 YYDKDF (reference sequence). The CDR3 loop spans 15 amino acids. Unmatched junction bases numbered 3, after V lost 3 bases and J lost 3 bases. The DNA for the CDR3 is TGTGCCACCAGCAGGGGACAGGGGAGGACAGATACGCAGTATTTT. Its protein product is CATSRGQGRTDTQYF.

The chain combines TRBV15 with TRBJ1-2, with TRBD1 matching over 7 bases. The germline V gene has CDR1 LNHNV and CDR2 YYDKDF (reference sequence). The CDR3 consists of 15 residues. The V and J ends lost 5 bases and 2 bases, in that order; junction bases with no gene match: 8. This CDR3 is CATSWSRGANYGYTF. DNA of the CDR3: TGTGCCACCAGCTGGAGCAGGGGGGCAAACTATGGCTACACCTTC.

V and J are TRBV13 and TRBJ2-3, with 9 bases lining up with TRBD2. J was trimmed by 5 bases and V by 2 bases; bases with no gene match: 5. Per the germline V gene, CDR1 is PRHDT and CDR2 is FYEKMQ (reference sequence). This CDR3 has 15 residues. The DNA of the CDR3 is TGTGCCAGCAGCTTATGGGGACTAGCTGGAGATACGCAGTATTTT. Protein: CASSLWGLAGDTQYF.

The rearrangement joins TRBV27 to TRBJ1-2; TRBD1 might be the D (6 bases). The CDR3 extends over 15 amino acids. Per the germline V gene, CDR1 is MNHEY and CDR2 is SMNVEV (reference sequence). Trimming cost V 0 bases and J 8 bases, with 16 bases left between them. The CDR3 region is CASSLSGGAAIGYTF. The CDR3 DNA follows: TGTGCCAGCAGTTTATCTGGGGGCGCGGCTATCGGCTACACCTTC.

This sequence joins TRBV6-6 and TRBJ2-2, with D perhaps TRBD1 (5 bases). The CDR3 runs to 14 residues. Germline V gene data show CDR1 as MNHNY and CDR2 as SVGAGI (reference sequence). V shed 7 bases and J shed 0 bases, with 9 bases lying between them. Here the CDR3 DNA reads TGTGCCAGCAAACCAGGGACGAACACCGGGGAGCTGTTTTTT. This encodes CASKPGTNTGELFF.

The chain combines TRBV30 with TRBJ2-1, with 8 bases identical to TRBD2. V lost 4 bases, J lost 2 bases, and 10 bases stayed unmatched. In germline, CDR1 is GTSNPN, CDR2 SVGIG (reference sequence). This CDR3 comprises 16 residues. The CDR3 coding sequence is TGTGCCTGGAATTCCCCCCCGGGACTAGCCTACAATGAGCAGTTCTTC. As protein: CAWNSPPGLAYNEQFF.

The chain recombines TRBV2 with TRBJ1-2; weak D call: TRBD1 (5 bases). Germline assignment: CDR1 SNHLY and CDR2 FYNNEI. This CDR3 is 17 amino acids long. V gave up 3 bases and J gave up 0 bases, with 17 bases separating them. CDR3 amino acids: CASSESVRAEANYGYTF. CDR3 bases: TGTGCCAGCAGTGAGAGCGTCAGGGCTGAAGCTAACTATGGCTACACCTTC.

The chain has TRBV12-3 or TRBV12-4 and TRBJ1-1; possibly TRBD1 for D (5 bases). The CDR3 runs 13 residues. Deletions cut 5 bases from V and 9 bases from J, with 16 bases between. The CDR3 DNA reads TGTGCCAGCAGTCCCGGTAAAGGGGCCCAAGCTTTCTTT. Its protein is CASSPGKGAQAFF.

The chain has TRBV19 and TRBJ1-5, with 8 bases that match TRBD1. CDR3 length: 16 amino acids. Trimming removed 7 bases from V and 6 bases from J; junction bases left unmatched: 14. The germline CDR1 and CDR2 sequences are LNHDA and SQIVND (reference sequence). The CDR3: CASTRQGARRGQPQHF. The DNA of the CDR3 is TGTGCCAGTACTCGGCAGGGGGCCCGCCGAGGTCAGCCCCAGCATTTT.

The V gene is TRBV4-1, the J gene TRBJ1-1, with D possibly being TRBD1 (5 bases). CDR3 length: 13 residues. The germline gives CDR1 MGHRA, CDR2 YSYEKL. The V end lost 0 bases, the J end lost 7 bases, and 9 bases lay between the germline ends. CDR3 bases: TGCGCCAGCAGCCAAGATTCGGGGGGTGAAGCTTTCTTT. Amino acid sequence: CASSQDSGGEAFF.

CDR3 protein: CASSFRGRDEQFF. In DNA form, the CDR3 reads TGTGCCAGCAGTTTTAGGGGCAGGGATGAGCAGTTCTTC. This sequence joins TRBV28 and TRBJ2-1, with TRBD1 as a possible D gene (5 bases). This CDR3 region has 13 residues. From germline, CDR1 is MDHEN and CDR2 SYDVKM. V lost 3 bases and J 8 bases, leaving 11 bases between the germline ends.

This chain links TRBV30 with TRBJ2-3, with D unresolved. CDR1 is GTSNPN, CDR2 SVGIG, per germline (reference sequence). The CDR3 is 12 residues long. The V end lost 0 bases, the J end lost 1 base, and 2 bases lay between the germline ends. Written as DNA, the CDR3 is TGTGCCTGGAGTGTGGGCACAGATACGCAGTATTTT. This codes for CAWSVGTDTQYF.